The 26 T cell receptor beta chains listed next were all sequenced from one sample in a study of blood T cell repertoires in COVID-19. Libraries were prepared by immunoSEQ multiplex PCR; TCRdb keeps only in-frame clonotypes and omits some of them. The table lists roughly 180,000 clones, around 76% of them singletons, with roughly 8.7% in the top ten. Material for sequencing was peripheral blood. These receptors all come from a woman in her 50s with active or convalescent COVID-19.

The J gene is TRBJ2-7, the V gene TRBV3-1 (or the pseudogene TRBV3-2), with a weak D call TRBD2 (5 bases). The CDR3 loop spans 12 amino acids. V was clipped by 4 bases and J by 5 bases, with 9 bases between them. The germline V gene encodes CDR1 LGHDT and CDR2 YNNKEL (reference sequence). CDR3 loop: CASSLLGDEQYF. The CDR3 DNA reads as TGTGCCAGCAGCCTACTCGGGGACGAGCAGTACTTC.

The chain carries TRBV7-8 and TRBJ2-1; the D gene is possibly TRBD2 (6 bases). This CDR3 has 16 amino acids. Germline V CDR1 and CDR2: SGHVS, FQNEAQ. With 0 bases removed from V and 8 bases from J, the gap between germline ends came to 17 bases. For the CDR3, the DNA is TGTGCCAGCAGCTTAGCGGGAGGCCCCCTCTGGGATGAGCAGTTCTTC. It is translated as CASSLAGGPLWDEQFF.

This clone has only a few counts. This sequence joins TRBV2 and TRBJ2-3; the D gene is possibly TRBD1 (6 bases). Trimming removed 7 bases at V and 6 bases at J, with 17 bases between. CDR3 length equals 14 residues. Looked up from germline, CDR1 is SNHLY and CDR2 is FYNNEI. The CDR3 here is CASKVEGVFDTQYF. CDR3 sequence (DNA): TGTGCCAGCAAGGTCGAGGGGGTCTTCGATACGCAGTATTTT.

This clone has a handful of counts. The J gene is TRBJ1-4, the V gene TRBV11-1, with D maybe TRBD1 (5 bases). This CDR3 region has 15 residues. Germline V gives CDR1 SGHAT, CDR2 FQDESV (reference sequence). Trimming took 6 bases from V and 0 from J, leaving 11 bases between them. DNA of the CDR3: TGTGCCAGCAGGTTCACAGGCGCAACTAATGAAAAACTGTTTTTT. It specifies CASRFTGATNEKLFF.

The rearrangement joins TRBV15 to TRBJ2-1; 9 bases match TRBD2. CDR3 length: 18 residues. Germline lookup yields CDR1 LNHNV and CDR2 YYDKDF (reference sequence). V dropped 3 bases and J dropped 3; count of bases not matched to a gene: 12. CDR3 sequence (DNA): TGTGCCACCAGCAGGGATTTCATTCAGCGGGGGGTCTACAATGAGCAGTTCTTC. The encoded protein is CATSRDFIQRGVYNEQFF.

This clone was seen ten or more times. The chain joins TRBV30 to TRBJ1-5; no definite D call. V dropped 2 bases and J dropped 5 bases, with 10 bases sitting between them. Looked up from germline, CDR1 is GTSNPN and CDR2 is SVGIG (reference sequence). This CDR3 region has 13 residues. The CDR3: CAWSPTHYQPQHF. In DNA form, the CDR3 reads TGTGCCTGGAGTCCGACACATTATCAGCCCCAGCATTTT.

The gene calls are TRBV6-5 and TRBJ2-1; TRBD2 is a possible D gene (6 bases). CDR3 length equals 15 residues. Trimming removed 4 bases at V and 3 bases at J, with 13 bases between. Germline lookup yields CDR1 MNHEY and CDR2 SVGAGI. The CDR3 DNA reads TGTGCCAGCAGTTCGGGACTCCATGGCTACAATGAGCAGTTCTTC. This translates into CASSSGLHGYNEQFF.

This clone was recorded a few times. As DNA, the CDR3 is TGTGCCAGCAGTTTAGTAGCGGGTGGGGTTAACTATGGCTACACCTTC. Protein: CASSLVAGGVNYGYTF. This sequence joins TRBV28 and TRBJ1-2; no firm D call. Trimming took off 2 bases at V and 1 base at J, with 14 bases between the two ends. The CDR3 sequence is 16 residues long. CDR1 is MDHEN, CDR2 SYDVKM, per germline.

The CDR3 loop reads CASSHAGTDYGYTF. The CDR3 nucleotides are TGTGCCAGCAGCCACGCAGGTACGGACTATGGCTACACCTTC. The chain is built from TRBV3-1 (or the pseudogene TRBV3-2) and TRBJ1-2; unclear D gene. V was trimmed by 3 bases and J by 3 bases, leaving 11 bases between them. CDR3 size: 14 residues. CDR1 is LGHDT and CDR2 is YNNKEL in the germline V gene (reference sequence).

The J gene is TRBJ1-1, the V gene TRBV2; unclear D gene. V was pared by 4 bases and J by 0 bases, with 12 bases between. The CDR3 sequence is 15 residues long. The germline V gene encodes CDR1 SNHLY and CDR2 FYNNEI. In nucleotides, the CDR3 is TGTGCCAGCAGTGTATCAGGAAGCTTGAACACTGAAGCTTTCTTT. Its translation: CASSVSGSLNTEAFF.

V usage is TRBV14 and J usage is TRBJ2-7, with TRBD1 as a possible D gene (5 bases). CDR3 size: 15 residues. Germline-derived CDR1 and CDR2 are SGHDN and FVKESK. The V gene lost 6 bases and the J gene lost 0 bases, with 15 bases spanning the gap. The DNA of the CDR3 is TGTGCCAGCAGAAAAGGGGTTGGCGGCTCCTACGAGCAGTACTTC. This translates into CASRKGVGGSYEQYF.

This sequence joins TRBV7-2 and TRBJ2-1, with 11 bases identical to TRBD2. The length of the CDR3 is 16 residues. The V gene's germline CDR1 is SGHTA and CDR2 FQGNSA. The trim removed 1 base at V and 4 bases at J, leaving 3 bases unmatched. The CDR3 DNA follows: TGTGCCAGCAGCTTAGGGGGGACTAGCGGTTACAATGAGCAGTTCTTC. Amino acids: CASSLGGTSGYNEQFF.

The gene calls are TRBV5-6 and TRBJ2-6; TRBD1 agrees at 12 bases. The V segment lost 1 base and the J segment 1 base; nucleotides outside the gene matches: 3. Germline V lookup: CDR1 SGHDT, CDR2 YYEEEE. The CDR3 runs to 18 residues. CDR3 residues: CASSLMGQGASGANVLTF. DNA of the CDR3: TGTGCCAGCAGCTTGATGGGACAGGGGGCGTCTGGGGCCAACGTCCTGACTTTC.

The J gene is TRBJ2-5, the V gene TRBV7-8; 10 bases are a match to TRBD2. V shed 1 base and J 1 base; nucleotides not matched to a gene: 3. This CDR3 region has 16 residues. From germline, CDR1 is SGHVS and CDR2 FQNEAQ. The CDR3 DNA reads TGTGCCAGCAGCTTAGTCACTAGCGGGGTCCAAGAGACCCAGTACTTC. Its protein is CASSLVTSGVQETQYF.

The chain has TRBV4-2 and TRBJ2-3, with 8 bases identical to TRBD2. With V trimmed by 0 bases and J by 0 bases, 8 bases remained unmatched. Germline V gene data show CDR1 as LGHNA and CDR2 as YNFKEQ. The CDR3 length is 18 residues. The CDR3 protein is CASSQDFGGDSSTDTQYF. CDR3 DNA sequence: TGTGCCAGCAGCCAAGATTTCGGGGGGGATTCTAGCACAGATACGCAGTATTTT.

This chain connects TRBV7-9 to TRBJ2-1; 12 bases agree with TRBD2. This CDR3 has 17 residues. Trimming cost V 5 bases and J 5 bases; bases outside gene matches: 10. CDR1 SEHNR and CDR2 FQNEAQ come from the germline V gene (reference sequence). The CDR3 loop reads CASSRRLAGDDDNEQFF. Here the CDR3 DNA reads TGTGCCAGCAGCCGTCGACTAGCGGGAGATGATGACAATGAGCAGTTCTTC.

This clone was counted a single time. This chain connects TRBV23-1 to TRBJ1-2; TRBD1 aligns across 9 bases. TRBV23-1 has ORF status, its function being uncertain. The length of the CDR3 is 17 residues. J lost 4 bases, V lost 1 base, and 10 bases had no gene match. The CDR3 DNA reads TGCGCCAGCAGTCAATGGGGCCCGGGACAGGGAGGCTATGGCTACACCTTC. The encoded protein is CASSQWGPGQGGYGYTF.

This chain connects TRBV14 to TRBJ1-2; 10 bases align to TRBD1. The germline V gene encodes CDR1 SGHDN and CDR2 FVKESK. This CDR3 contains 14 residues. V lost 2 bases to trimming and J lost 7 bases; unmatched junction nucleotides: 4. The CDR3 loop reads CASSQLGQGFGYTF. The CDR3 nucleotides are TGTGCCAGCAGCCAACTGGGACAGGGGTTTGGCTACACCTTC.

This chain uses TRBV4-3 with TRBJ1-4; D gene unclear. CDR3 length: 14 amino acids. Trimming left V 4 bases short and J 8 bases short, with 14 bases between. The germline V gene has CDR1 LGHNA and CDR2 YSLEER. The CDR3, as DNA: TGCGCCAGCAGCCTGGAGAGGGCCGAGGAAAAACTGTTTTTT. Residues: CASSLERAEEKLFF.

This clone was detected only a few times. The rearrangement links TRBV7-9 to TRBJ2-7; 7 nucleotides line up with TRBD1. CDR3 length: 14 residues. The germline V gene has CDR1 SEHNR and CDR2 FQNEAQ (reference sequence). The trim removed 3 bases at V and 5 bases at J, leaving 7 bases unmatched. CDR3: CASSLTGKGDEQYF. As DNA, the CDR3 is TGTGCCAGCAGCTTGACAGGGAAGGGGGACGAGCAGTACTTC.

The chain uses TRBV5-5 and TRBJ1-1, with D possibly TRBD1 on 6 matching bases. The CDR3 is made up of 14 amino acids. V dropped 4 bases and J dropped 5 bases, with 15 bases sitting between them. Germline V gene sequence: CDR1 SGHKS, CDR2 YYEKEE (reference sequence). DNA of the CDR3: TGTGCCAGCAGCGCCGACAGGTCGGGAACTGAAGCTTTCTTT. Protein sequence: CASSADRSGTEAFF. Based on the CDR3 plus reference TRBV5-5 and TRBJ1-1, the full variable domain is DAGVTQSPTHLIKTRGQQVTLRCSPISGHKSVSWYQQVLGQGPQFIFQYYEKEERGRGNFPDRFSARQFPNYSSELNVNALLLGDSALYLCASSADRSGTEAFFGQGTRLTVV.

The V call is TRBV6-1, the J call TRBJ1-4, with D uncertain. CDR1 and CDR2 from the germline V gene are MNHNS and SASEGT. There are 15 residues in the CDR3. The V gene lost 3 bases and the J gene lost 0 bases, with 8 bases spanning the gap. In DNA form, the CDR3 reads TGTGCCAGCAGTGAGCGCCGTGCAACTAATGAAAAACTGTTTTTT. Translated, it gives CASSERRATNEKLFF.

The V call is TRBV5-1, the J call TRBJ1-1; 10 nucleotides line up with TRBD1. CDR3 length equals 13 residues. CDR1 and CDR2 from the germline V gene are SGHRS and YFSETQ. The V gene end was trimmed by 5 bases and the J gene end by 5 bases; junction bases not matched to a gene: 3. The chain's CDR3 is CASRDRGRTEAFF. CDR3 bases: TGCGCCAGCAGAGACAGGGGGCGGACTGAAGCTTTCTTT.

This clone has more than one count but fewer than ten. The chain couples TRBV19 to TRBJ1-5; a possible D gene is TRBD1 (5 bases). The germline gives CDR1 LNHDA, CDR2 SQIVND (reference sequence). CDR3 size: 15 residues. Trimming stripped 2 bases from V and 2 bases from J, with 10 bases between. The CDR3 is CASSIRGFRNQPQHF. The CDR3 DNA reads TGTGCCAGTAGTATACGGGGGTTTCGCAATCAGCCCCAGCATTTT.

The CDR3 DNA sequence: TGTGCCTGGCGGGCGGGGATTGAAGCTTTCTTT. Translating gives CAWRAGIEAFF. The chain is built from TRBV30 and TRBJ1-1, with D unclear. CDR3 size: 11 residues. The V gene's germline CDR1 is GTSNPN and CDR2 SVGIG (reference sequence). Deletions cut 5 bases from V and 7 bases from J, with 11 bases between.

The gene calls are TRBV29-1 and TRBJ1-1; tentatively, D is TRBD1 (5 bases). The CDR3 length is 11 residues. Looked up from germline, CDR1 is SQVTM and CDR2 is ANQGSEA. V was clipped by 7 bases and J by 7 bases, with 13 bases between them. CDR3 sequence: CSAVVTVEAFF. CDR3 sequence (DNA): TGCAGCGCCGTGGTGACAGTTGAAGCTTTCTTT.